Below are 11 T cell receptor beta chains sequenced from a single sample in a study of CD8+ T cells in alopecia areata. Treatment given: oral pan-JAK inhibitor, 5-10 mg twice daily. RNA extraction and reverse transcription yielded cDNA as sequencing template. Clones were read by immunoSEQ multiplex PCR, and TCRdb kept only the in-frame ones, dropping some. The sample consists of hundreds of thousands of clones, roughly two fifths of them appearing once. Source: CD4+ T cells sorted from blood, taken at approximately week 30, from a patient treated with tofacitinib. Source of these receptors: a human donor with alopecia areata.

This clone was found many times. The chain has TRBV4-1 and TRBJ1-1, with D unresolved. The V end was cut by 2 bases, the J end by 2 bases, with 9 bases between. CDR1 and CDR2 (germline): MGHRA, YSYEKL. The CDR3 contains 14 residues. In DNA, the CDR3 is TGCGCCAGCAGCCAACCGGGAGGAAACACTGAAGCTTTCTTT. Translated: CASSQPGGNTEAFF.

Only a few counts were recorded for this clone. The chain couples TRBV4-2 to TRBJ2-5; D is ambiguous. This CDR3 spans 15 amino acids. The germline CDR1 and CDR2 sequences are LGHNA and YNFKEQ. V shed 4 bases and J shed 3 bases, with 15 bases lying between them. CDR3 nucleotides: TGTGCCAGCAGCCCCCTCTCAGCGTCGAAAGAGACCCAGTACTTC. Its protein product is CASSPLSASKETQYF.

Details on this clone: This likely traces to a read error, being one base from a far larger clone. CDR3 sequence (DNA): TGTGCCAGCAGCCCCGGGACTAGCGGCTACGAGCAGTACTTC. Amino acid sequence: CASSPGTSGYEQYF. The chain carries TRBV6-5 and TRBJ2-7; 11 positions match TRBD2. This CDR3 region has 14 residues. J gave up 3 bases and V 6 bases, and 4 bases lay outside the gene matches. Germline CDR1 and CDR2: MNHEY and SVGAGI.

The chain employs TRBV5-4 and TRBJ2-4; D uncertain. Germline-derived CDR1 and CDR2 are SGHNT and YYREEE (reference sequence). The CDR3 sequence is 20 residues long. Trimming removed 3 bases from V and 0 bases from J, with 25 bases in between. In DNA, the CDR3 is TGTGCCAGCAGCTCCGCCTCTTTGATGCGCGATGATAGAGCCAAAAACATTCAGTACTTC. Translation gives CASSSASLMRDDRAKNIQYF.

This clone was picked up a small number of times. This rearrangement joins TRBV4-1 to TRBJ2-2, with D maybe TRBD2 (6 bases). Trimming left V 1 base short and J 5 bases short, with 14 bases between. CDR1 MGHRA and CDR2 YSYEKL come from the germline V gene. CDR3 length equals 16 residues. The CDR3 loop is CASSQALRRGTGELFF. The CDR3 coding sequence is TGCGCCAGCAGCCAAGCGTTGCGGCGGGGAACCGGGGAGCTGTTTTTT.

The chain is built from TRBV5-1 and TRBJ2-3, with D tentatively TRBD1 (6 bases). The CDR3 consists of 16 residues. Trimming removed 0 bases at V and 3 bases at J, with 14 bases between. Germline CDR1 reads SGHRS; CDR2 reads YFSETQ. DNA for the CDR3: TGCGCCAGCAGCTTGGCCGCAGGGGTGGGGACAGATACGCAGTATTTT. Amino acid sequence: CASSLAAGVGTDTQYF.

This clone was observed a handful of times. The V and J genes are TRBV19 and TRBJ2-3; D might be TRBD2 (5 bases). The CDR3 consists of 14 residues. Germline CDR1 is LNHDA and CDR2 is SQIVND (reference sequence). Trimming left V 5 bases short and J 0 bases short, with 9 bases between. The CDR3 sequence is CASSPPGSTDTQYF. In DNA, the CDR3 is TGTGCCAGTAGTCCCCCGGGGAGCACAGATACGCAGTATTTT.

This clone was observed a single time. The genes are TRBV7-9 and TRBJ1-6; a possible D gene is TRBD1 (5 bases). CDR3 length: 14 residues. The germline V and J ends were trimmed by 3 bases and 6 bases, with 9 bases remaining between them. Germline CDR1 SEHNR, CDR2 FQNEAQ (reference sequence). CDR3 sequence: CASSFGGINSPLHF. In DNA, the CDR3 is TGTGCCAGCAGCTTCGGGGGGATTAATTCACCCCTCCACTTT.

This clone was recorded once. This chain connects TRBV19 to TRBJ2-6; D is unresolved. Between the trimmed V and J ends, which lost 3 bases and 0 bases, there was a span of 6 bases. The CDR3 covers 15 residues. The germline V gene encodes CDR1 LNHDA and CDR2 SQIVND (reference sequence). The CDR3 sequence is CASSMERSGANVLTF. CDR3 DNA: TGTGCCAGTAGTATGGAACGCTCTGGGGCCAACGTCCTGACTTTC.

This chain joins TRBV6-1 and TRBJ2-7; D remains unclear. The germline V and J ends were trimmed by 1 base and 11 bases, with 9 bases remaining between them. From germline, CDR1 is MNHNS and CDR2 SASEGT. CDR3 length equals 11 residues. The CDR3 nucleotides are TGTGCCAGCAGTGAAGGTGGCAGAGAGTACTTC. It specifies CASSEGGREYF.

V gene TRBV2 combines with J gene TRBJ2-3; 10 nucleotides align to TRBD1. This CDR3 has 14 residues. The V segment lost 7 bases and the J segment 8 bases; nucleotides outside the gene matches: 9. Per the germline V gene, CDR1 is SNHLY and CDR2 is FYNNEI. This chain's CDR3 is CASNPGQGHGTQYF. In DNA form, the CDR3 reads TGTGCCAGCAACCCGGGACAGGGGCATGGTACGCAGTATTTT.